The present TCR beta chain was sequenced within a study of blood T cell repertoires in COVID-19. About the research overall: Spain, Italy and the United States supplied samples that represented acute and convalescent COVID-19. T cells, B-cell-depleted T cells, or PBMCs supplied cDNA or gDNA.

Only one count was recorded for this clone. Original analysis: Nucleated cell number was recorded as an estimate derived from reference gene primer amplification. Assay: immunoSEQ multiplex PCR; the TCRdb copy retains only in-frame clones and omits some. V and J calls and clone size follow that table, whereas D and trimming were derived from the DNA. Seen here are around 120,000 clones, about 80% observed once, and the top ten hold about 6.8%. CDR1 is MNHGY and CDR2 is SVAAGI in the germline V gene. The junction had 8 bases not matched to a gene; V was cut back by 4 bases and J by 3 bases. The CDR3 covers 15 residues.

The sample taken for sequencing was peripheral blood. This receptor was obtained from a man in his 70s with acute or convalescent COVID-19. The rearrangement uses TRBV6-9 and TRBJ2-7; 8 nucleotides line up with TRBD1. This chain's CDR3 is CASSSQGEVCYEQYF. The CDR3 region has the DNA TGTGCCAGCAGTTCACAGGGGGAAGTTTGCTACGAGCAGTACTTC.